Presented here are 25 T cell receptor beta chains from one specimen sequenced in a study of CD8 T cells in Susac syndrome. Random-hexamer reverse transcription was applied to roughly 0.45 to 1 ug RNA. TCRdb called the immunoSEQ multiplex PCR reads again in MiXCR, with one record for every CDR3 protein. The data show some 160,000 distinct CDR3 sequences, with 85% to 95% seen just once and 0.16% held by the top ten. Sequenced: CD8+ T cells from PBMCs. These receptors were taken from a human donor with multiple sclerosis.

The CDR3 loop reads CATSSTGVYNEQFF. The DNA of the CDR3 is TGTGCCACCAGCAGTACAGGGGTATACAATGAGCAGTTCTTC. V is TRBV15 and J is TRBJ2-1, with 7 bases identical to TRBD1. The CDR3 runs to 14 residues. The germline V gene encodes CDR1 LNHNV and CDR2 YYDKDF (reference sequence). Germline trimming cut 3 bases from V and 4 bases from J; bases unmatched to any gene: 3.

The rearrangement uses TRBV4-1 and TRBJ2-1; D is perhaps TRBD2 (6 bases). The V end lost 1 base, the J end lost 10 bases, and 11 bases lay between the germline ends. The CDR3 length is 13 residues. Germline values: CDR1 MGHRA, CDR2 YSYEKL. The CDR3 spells CASSQGSGREQFF. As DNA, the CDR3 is TGCGCCAGCAGCCAAGGATCGGGGAGGGAGCAGTTCTTC.

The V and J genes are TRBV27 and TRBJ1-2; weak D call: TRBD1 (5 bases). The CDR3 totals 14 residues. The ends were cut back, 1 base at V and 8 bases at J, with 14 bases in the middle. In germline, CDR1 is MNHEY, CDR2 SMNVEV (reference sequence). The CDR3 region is CASSLFARAKGYTF. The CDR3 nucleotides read TGTGCCAGCAGTTTATTTGCCAGGGCAAAAGGCTACACCTTC.

Here the CDR3 DNA reads TGTGCCAGCGGTGGGACAGGCGGGGGCACTGAAGCTTTCTTT. Protein sequence: CASGGTGGGTEAFF. The chain has TRBV28 and TRBJ1-1, with 8 nucleotides matching TRBD1. The ends lost 8 bases at V and 4 bases at J; junction bases unmatched: 9. Germline CDR1 is MDHEN and CDR2 is SYDVKM. The CDR3 sequence is 14 residues long.

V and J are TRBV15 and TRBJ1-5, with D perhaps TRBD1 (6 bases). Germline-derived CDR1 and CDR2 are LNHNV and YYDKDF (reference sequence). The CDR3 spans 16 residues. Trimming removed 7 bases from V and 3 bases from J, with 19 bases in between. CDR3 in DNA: TGTGCCACCAATTCTAGGCAGCAGGGGCTCAATCAGCCCCAGCATTTT. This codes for CATNSRQQGLNQPQHF.

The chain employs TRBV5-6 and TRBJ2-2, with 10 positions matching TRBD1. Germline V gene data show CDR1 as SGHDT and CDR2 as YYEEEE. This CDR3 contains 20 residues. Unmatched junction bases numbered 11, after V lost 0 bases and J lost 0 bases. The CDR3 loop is CASSLARGQGFPANTGELFF. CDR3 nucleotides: TGTGCCAGCAGCTTGGCGAGGGGACAGGGGTTCCCCGCGAACACCGGGGAGCTGTTTTTT.

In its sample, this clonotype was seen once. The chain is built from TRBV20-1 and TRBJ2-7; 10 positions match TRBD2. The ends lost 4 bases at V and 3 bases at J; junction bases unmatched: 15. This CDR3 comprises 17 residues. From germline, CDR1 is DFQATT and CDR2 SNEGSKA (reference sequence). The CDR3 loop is CSATSLDLAGEDYEQYF. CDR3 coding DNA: TGCAGTGCTACAAGCTTAGATCTAGCGGGAGAGGACTACGAGCAGTACTTC.

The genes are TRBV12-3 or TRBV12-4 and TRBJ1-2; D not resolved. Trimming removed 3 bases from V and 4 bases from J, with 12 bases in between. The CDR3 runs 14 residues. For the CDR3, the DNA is TGTGCCAGCAGTTTCGGAGAAGGAGGCTATGGCTACACCTTC. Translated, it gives CASSFGEGGYGYTF.

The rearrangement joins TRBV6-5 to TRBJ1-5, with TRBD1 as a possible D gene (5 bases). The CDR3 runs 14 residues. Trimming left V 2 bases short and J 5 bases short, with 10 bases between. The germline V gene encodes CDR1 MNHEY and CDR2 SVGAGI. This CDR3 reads CASSYARDDQPQHF. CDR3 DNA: TGTGCCAGCAGTTACGCCAGGGATGATCAGCCCCAGCATTTT.

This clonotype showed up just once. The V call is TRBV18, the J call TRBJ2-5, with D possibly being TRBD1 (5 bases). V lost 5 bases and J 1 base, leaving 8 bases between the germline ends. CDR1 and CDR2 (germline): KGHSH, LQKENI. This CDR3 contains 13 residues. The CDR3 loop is CASSTGSQETQYF. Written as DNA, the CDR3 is TGTGCCAGCTCAACAGGTTCCCAAGAGACCCAGTACTTC.

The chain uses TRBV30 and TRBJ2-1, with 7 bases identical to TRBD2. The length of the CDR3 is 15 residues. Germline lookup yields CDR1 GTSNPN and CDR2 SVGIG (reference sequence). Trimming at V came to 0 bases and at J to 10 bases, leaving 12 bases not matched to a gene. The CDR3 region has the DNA TGTGCCTGGAGTGTTTCCGCGGGAGTTCCGAAAGAGCAGTTCTTC. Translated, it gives CAWSVSAGVPKEQFF.

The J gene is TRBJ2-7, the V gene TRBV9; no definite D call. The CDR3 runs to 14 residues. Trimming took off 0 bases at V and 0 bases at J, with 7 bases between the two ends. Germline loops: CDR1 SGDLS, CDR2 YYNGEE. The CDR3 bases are TGTGCCAGCAGCGTAGCTACCAGCTCCTACGAGCAGTACTTC. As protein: CASSVATSSYEQYF.

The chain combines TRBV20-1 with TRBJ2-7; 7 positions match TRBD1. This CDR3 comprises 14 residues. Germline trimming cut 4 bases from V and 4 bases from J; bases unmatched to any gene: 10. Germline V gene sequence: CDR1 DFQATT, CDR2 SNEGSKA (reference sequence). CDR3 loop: CSAIASTGRYEQYF. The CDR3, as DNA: TGCAGTGCTATAGCGTCGACAGGGCGATACGAGCAGTACTTC.

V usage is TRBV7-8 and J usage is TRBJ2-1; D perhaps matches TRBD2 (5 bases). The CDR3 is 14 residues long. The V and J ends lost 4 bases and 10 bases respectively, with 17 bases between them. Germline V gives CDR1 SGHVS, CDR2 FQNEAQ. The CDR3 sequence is CASSSFGVYLEQFF. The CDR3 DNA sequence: TGTGCCAGCAGCTCCTTCGGGGTGTATCTCGAGCAGTTCTTC.

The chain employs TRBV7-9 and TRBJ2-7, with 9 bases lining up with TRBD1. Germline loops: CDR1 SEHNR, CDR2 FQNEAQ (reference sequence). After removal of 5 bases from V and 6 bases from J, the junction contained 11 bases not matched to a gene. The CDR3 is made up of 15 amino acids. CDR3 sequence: CASSLDRGQSREQYF. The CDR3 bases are TGTGCCAGCAGCCTGGACAGGGGACAAAGTCGCGAGCAGTACTTC.

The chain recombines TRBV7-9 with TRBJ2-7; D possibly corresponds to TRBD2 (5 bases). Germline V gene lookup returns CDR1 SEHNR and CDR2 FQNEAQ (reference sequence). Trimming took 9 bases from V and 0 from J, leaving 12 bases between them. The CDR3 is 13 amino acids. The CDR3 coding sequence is TGTGCCAGTGCGGAGGACTCCTCCTACGAGCAGTACTTC. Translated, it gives CASAEDSSYEQYF.

The CDR3 nucleotides are TGTGCCAGCAGCTTTTCAAAGCGGGGGAGCACAGATACGCAGTATTTT. This encodes CASSFSKRGSTDTQYF. This sequence joins TRBV7-2 and TRBJ2-3, with TRBD2 matching 8 bases. Germline V lookup: CDR1 SGHTA, CDR2 FQGNSA. The CDR3 is 16 amino acids. Unmatched junction bases numbered 5, after V lost 3 bases and J lost 0 bases.

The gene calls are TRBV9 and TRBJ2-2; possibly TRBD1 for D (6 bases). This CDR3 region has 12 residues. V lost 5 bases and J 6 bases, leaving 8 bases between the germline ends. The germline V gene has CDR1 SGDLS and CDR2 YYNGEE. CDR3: CASRQGSGELFF. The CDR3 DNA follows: TGTGCCAGCAGACAGGGCTCCGGGGAGCTGTTTTTT.

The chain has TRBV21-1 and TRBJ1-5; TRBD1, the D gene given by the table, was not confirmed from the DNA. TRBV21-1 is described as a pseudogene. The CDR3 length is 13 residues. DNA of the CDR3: TGTGCCAGCAGCAAATCAGGGGATCAGCCCCAGCATTTT. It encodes CASSKSGDQPQHF.

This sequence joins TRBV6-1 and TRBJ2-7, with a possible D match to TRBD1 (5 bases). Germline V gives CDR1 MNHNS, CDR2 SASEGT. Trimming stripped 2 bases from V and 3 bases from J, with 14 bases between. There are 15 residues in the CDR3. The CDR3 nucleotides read TGTGCCAGCAGTGAAAGCCGGACACCTTACTACGAGCAGTACTTC. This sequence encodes CASSESRTPYYEQYF.

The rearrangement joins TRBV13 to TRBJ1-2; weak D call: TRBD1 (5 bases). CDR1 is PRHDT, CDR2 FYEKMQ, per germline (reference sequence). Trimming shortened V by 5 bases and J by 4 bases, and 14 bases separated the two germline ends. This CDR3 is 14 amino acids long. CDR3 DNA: TGTGCCAGCAGCCCAGGGAAAAGGGTCTATGGCTACACCTTC. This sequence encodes CASSPGKRVYGYTF.

CDR3 sequence: CASSKGVGNTEAFF. The CDR3 coding sequence is TGTGCCAGCAGCAAGGGGGTCGGGAACACTGAAGCTTTCTTT. This chain connects TRBV9 to TRBJ1-1, with a possible D match to TRBD1 (6 bases). Germline values: CDR1 SGDLS, CDR2 YYNGEE. CDR3 size: 14 residues. Trimming shortened V by 4 bases and J by 1 base, and 11 bases separated the two germline ends.

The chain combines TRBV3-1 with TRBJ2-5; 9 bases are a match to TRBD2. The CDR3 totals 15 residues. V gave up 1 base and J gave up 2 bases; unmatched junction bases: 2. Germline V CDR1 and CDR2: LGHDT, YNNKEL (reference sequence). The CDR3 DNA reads TGTGCCAGCAGCCAAGTGACTAGCGGTCAAGAGACCCAGTACTTC. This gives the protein CASSQVTSGQETQYF.

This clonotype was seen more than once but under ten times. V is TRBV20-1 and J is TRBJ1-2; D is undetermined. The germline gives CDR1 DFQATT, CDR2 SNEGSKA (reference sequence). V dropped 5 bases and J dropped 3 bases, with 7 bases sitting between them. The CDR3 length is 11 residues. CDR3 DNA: TGCAGTGCTTCCGGGGACTATGGCTACACCTTC. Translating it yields CSASGDYGYTF.

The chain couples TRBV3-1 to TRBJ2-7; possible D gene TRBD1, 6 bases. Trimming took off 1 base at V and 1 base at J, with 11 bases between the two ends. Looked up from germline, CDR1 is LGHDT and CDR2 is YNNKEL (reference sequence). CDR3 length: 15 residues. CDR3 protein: CASSQGRTESYEQYF. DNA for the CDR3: TGTGCCAGCAGCCAAGGCAGGACAGAGTCCTACGAGCAGTACTTC.